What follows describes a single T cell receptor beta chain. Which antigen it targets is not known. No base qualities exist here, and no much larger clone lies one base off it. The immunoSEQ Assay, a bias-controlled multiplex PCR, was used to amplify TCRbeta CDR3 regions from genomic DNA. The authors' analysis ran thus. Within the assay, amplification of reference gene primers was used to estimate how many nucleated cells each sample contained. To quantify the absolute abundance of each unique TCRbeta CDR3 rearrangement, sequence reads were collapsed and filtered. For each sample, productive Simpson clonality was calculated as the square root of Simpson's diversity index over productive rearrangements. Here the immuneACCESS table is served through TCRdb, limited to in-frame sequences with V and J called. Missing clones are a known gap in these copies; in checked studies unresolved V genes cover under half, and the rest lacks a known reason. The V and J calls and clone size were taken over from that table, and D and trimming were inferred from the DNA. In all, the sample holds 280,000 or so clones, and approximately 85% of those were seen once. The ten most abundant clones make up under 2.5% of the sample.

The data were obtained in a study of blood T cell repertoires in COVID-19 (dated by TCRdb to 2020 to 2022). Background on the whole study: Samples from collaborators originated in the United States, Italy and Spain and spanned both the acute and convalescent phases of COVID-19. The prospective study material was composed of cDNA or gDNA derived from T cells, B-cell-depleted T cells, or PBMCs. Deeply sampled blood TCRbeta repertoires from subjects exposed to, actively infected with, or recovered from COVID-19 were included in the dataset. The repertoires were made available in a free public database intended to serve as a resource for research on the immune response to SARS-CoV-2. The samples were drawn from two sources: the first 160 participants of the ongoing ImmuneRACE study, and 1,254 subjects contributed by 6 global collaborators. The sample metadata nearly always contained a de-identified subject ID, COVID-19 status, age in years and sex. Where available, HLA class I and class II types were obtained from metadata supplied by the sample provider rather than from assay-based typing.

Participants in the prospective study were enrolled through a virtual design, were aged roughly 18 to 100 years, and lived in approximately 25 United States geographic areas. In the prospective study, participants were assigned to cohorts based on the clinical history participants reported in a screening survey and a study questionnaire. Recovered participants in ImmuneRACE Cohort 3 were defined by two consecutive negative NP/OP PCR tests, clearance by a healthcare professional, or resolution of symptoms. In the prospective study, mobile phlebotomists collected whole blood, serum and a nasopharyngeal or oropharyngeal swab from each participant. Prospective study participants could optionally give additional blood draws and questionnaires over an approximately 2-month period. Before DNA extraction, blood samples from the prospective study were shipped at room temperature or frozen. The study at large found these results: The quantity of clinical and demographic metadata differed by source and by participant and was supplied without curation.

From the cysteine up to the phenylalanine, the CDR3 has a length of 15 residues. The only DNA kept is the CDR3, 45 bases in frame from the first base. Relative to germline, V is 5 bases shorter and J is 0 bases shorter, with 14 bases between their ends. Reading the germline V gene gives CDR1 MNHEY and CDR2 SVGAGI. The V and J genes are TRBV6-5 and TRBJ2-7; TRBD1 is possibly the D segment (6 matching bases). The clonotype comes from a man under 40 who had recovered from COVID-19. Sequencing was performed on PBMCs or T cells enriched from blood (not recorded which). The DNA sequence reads TGTGCCAGCAGTAAATGGACAGAGCGCTCCTACGAGCAGTACTTC. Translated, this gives CASSKWTERSYEQYF.